Sequencing of this T cell receptor beta chain was carried out in a study of CD4+ T cells in melanoma. Note on this clone: Its target is unknown.

Libraries were prepared by immunoSEQ multiplex PCR; TCRdb keeps only in-frame clonotypes and omits some of them. Here the sample spans more than 90,000 clones, around 92% being singletons. The study, taken as a whole, reports: In melanoma, neoantigen-specific CD4+ T cells reportedly differed in differentiation state. CD8+ T cell, macrophage and B cell function reportedly correlated with neoantigen-specific CD4+ T cells.

The V gene's germline CDR1 is LGHNA and CDR2 YSLEER. Trimming removed 0 bases at V and 2 bases at J, with 6 bases between. CDR3 length equals 14 residues. The TCR comes from a human donor with melanoma. V gene TRBV4-3 combines with J gene TRBJ2-3; no definite D call. Sequencing used peripheral blood. CDR3 DNA sequence: TGCGCCAGCAGCCAAGAAACTACCACAGATACGCAGTATTTT. This translates into CASSQETTTDTQYF.